The clone carrying this TCR beta chain has a handful of counts. The data were obtained in a study of CD8+CD57+ T cells in acquired aplastic anemia. Germline V gives CDR1 SGDLS, CDR2 YYNGEE. The CDR3 spans 11 residues. The V segment lost 2 bases and the J segment 14 bases; nucleotides outside the gene matches: 6. The sequenced patients had an expansion of CD8+CD57+ cells seen by flow cytometry. Profiling that covered TCR beta VDJ and CDR3 relied on genomic DNA as its template. TCRdb reanalysed the reads using MiXCR and keeps one entry per CDR3 protein. The repertoire holds 160,000 or so distinct CDR3 sequences, about 64% seen once, with roughly half in the top ten.

The chain carries TRBV9 and TRBJ1-2; 7 nucleotides match TRBD1. This clonotype was obtained from a human donor with aplastic anemia. Source material: sorted CD4+, CD8+, or CD8+CD57+ T cells (not recorded which) from PBMCs. CDR3 protein: CASSVGTALTF. The CDR3, as DNA: TGTGCCAGCAGCGTGGGGACAGCGCTTACCTTC.